The sequence of this T cell receptor (beta chain) was determined in a study of cytomegalovirus exposure and HLA in healthy donors. The CDR3 is 13 amino acids. Trimming removed 5 bases from V and 4 bases from J, with 11 bases in between. Germline assignment: CDR1 SEHNR and CDR2 FQNEAQ (reference sequence). Primers for the PCR totalled 60 Vbeta and 13 Jbeta. Sequencing was performed with immunoSEQ multiplex PCR; in TCRdb, only in-frame clones are kept and a portion is missing. The sample comprises about 93,000 clones, approximately 64% of which are singletons, and 5.5% to 6.5% rests with the top ten. The sample consisted of PBMCs. This sequence was found in a boy younger than 18 in good health and CMV-seropositive. The chain couples TRBV7-9 to TRBJ1-2; possibly TRBD1 for D (6 bases). The CDR3 sequence is CASSQQGAYGYTF. CDR3 coding DNA: TGTGCCAGCAGCCAACAGGGTGCCTATGGCTACACCTTC.